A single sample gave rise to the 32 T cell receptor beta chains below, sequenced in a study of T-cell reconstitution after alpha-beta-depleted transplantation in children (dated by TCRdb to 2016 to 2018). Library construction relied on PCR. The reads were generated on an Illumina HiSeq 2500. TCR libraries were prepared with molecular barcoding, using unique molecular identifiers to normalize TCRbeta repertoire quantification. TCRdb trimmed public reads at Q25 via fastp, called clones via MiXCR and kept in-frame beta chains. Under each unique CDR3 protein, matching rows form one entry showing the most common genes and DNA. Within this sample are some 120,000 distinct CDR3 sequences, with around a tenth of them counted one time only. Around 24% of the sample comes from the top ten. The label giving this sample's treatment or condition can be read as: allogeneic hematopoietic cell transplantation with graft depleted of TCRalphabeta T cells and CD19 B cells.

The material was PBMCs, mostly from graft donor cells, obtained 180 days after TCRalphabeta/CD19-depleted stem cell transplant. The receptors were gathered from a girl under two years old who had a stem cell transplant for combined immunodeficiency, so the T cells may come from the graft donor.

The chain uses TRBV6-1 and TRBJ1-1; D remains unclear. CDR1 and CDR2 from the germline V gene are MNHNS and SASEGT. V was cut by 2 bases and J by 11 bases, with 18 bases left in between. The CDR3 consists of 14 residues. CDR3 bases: TGTGCCAGCAGTGAATCGGCGACTGGCAAGACGGCTTTCTTT. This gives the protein CASSESATGKTAFF.

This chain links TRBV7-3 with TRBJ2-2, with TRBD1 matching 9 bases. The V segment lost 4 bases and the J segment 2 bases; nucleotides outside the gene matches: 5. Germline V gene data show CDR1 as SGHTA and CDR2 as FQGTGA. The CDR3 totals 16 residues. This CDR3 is CASSSYRGHNTGELFF. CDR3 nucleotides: TGTGCCAGCAGCTCATACAGGGGGCACAACACCGGGGAGCTGTTTTTT.

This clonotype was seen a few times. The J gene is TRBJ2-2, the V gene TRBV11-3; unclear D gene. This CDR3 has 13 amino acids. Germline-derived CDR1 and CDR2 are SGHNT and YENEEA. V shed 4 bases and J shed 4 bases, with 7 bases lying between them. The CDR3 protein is CASSSRGTGELFF. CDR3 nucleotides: TGTGCCAGCAGCTCGCGAGGCACCGGGGAGCTGTTTTTT.

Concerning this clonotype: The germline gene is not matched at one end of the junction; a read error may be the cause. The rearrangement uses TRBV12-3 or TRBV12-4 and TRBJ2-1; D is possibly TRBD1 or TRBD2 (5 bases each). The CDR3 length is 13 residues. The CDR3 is CASSPGTGNQQFF. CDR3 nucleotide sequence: TGTGCCAGCAGTCCTGGGACGGGCAATCAGCAGTTCTTC.

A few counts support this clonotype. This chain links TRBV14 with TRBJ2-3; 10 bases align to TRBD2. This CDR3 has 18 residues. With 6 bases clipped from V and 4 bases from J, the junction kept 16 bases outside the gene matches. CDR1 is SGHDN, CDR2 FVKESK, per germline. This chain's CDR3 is CASSLHGGIAGGPDTQYF. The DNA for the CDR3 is TGTGCCAGCAGTCTCCATGGGGGAATAGCGGGAGGACCAGATACGCAGTATTTT.

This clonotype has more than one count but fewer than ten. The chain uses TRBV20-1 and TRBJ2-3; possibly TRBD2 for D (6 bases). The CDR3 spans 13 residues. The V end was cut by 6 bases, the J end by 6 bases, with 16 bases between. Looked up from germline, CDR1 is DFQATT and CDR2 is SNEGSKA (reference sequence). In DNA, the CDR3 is TGCAGTGCCGATCGAGGAGGGCCGGATACGCAGTATTTT. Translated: CSADRGGPDTQYF.

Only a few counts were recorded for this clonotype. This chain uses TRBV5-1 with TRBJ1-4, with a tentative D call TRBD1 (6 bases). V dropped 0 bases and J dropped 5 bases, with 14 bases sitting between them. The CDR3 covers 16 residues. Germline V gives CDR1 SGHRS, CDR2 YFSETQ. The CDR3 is CASSLAGTGRNEKLFF. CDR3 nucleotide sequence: TGCGCCAGCAGCTTGGCCGGCACAGGGAGGAATGAAAAACTGTTTTTT. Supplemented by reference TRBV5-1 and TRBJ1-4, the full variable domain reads KAGVTQTPRYLIKTRGQQVTLSCSPISGHRSVSWYQQTPGQGLQFLFEYFSETQRNKGNFPGRFSGRQFSNSRSEMNVSTLELGDSALYLCASSLAGTGRNEKLFFGSGTQLSVL.

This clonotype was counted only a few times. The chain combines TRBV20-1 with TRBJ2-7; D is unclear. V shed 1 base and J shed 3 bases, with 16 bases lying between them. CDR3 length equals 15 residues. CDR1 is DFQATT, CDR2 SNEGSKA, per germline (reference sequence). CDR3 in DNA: TGCAGTGCTAGAGCTCCATTATTCGGGCTCTACGAGCAGTACTTC. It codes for CSARAPLFGLYEQYF.

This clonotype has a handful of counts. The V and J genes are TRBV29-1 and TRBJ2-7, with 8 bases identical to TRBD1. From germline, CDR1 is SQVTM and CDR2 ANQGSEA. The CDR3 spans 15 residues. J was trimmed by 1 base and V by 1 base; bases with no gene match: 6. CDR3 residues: CSVEGRTGNSYEQYF. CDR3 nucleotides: TGCAGCGTTGAAGGCCGGACAGGGAATTCCTACGAGCAGTACTTC.

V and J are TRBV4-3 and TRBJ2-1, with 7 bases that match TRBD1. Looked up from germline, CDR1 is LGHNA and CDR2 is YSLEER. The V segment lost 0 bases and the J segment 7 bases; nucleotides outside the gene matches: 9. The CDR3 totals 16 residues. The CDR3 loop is CASSQDLVTGSNEQFF. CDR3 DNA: TGCGCCAGCAGCCAAGACCTCGTGACAGGGAGTAATGAGCAGTTCTTC.

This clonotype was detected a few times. The CDR3 DNA reads as TGCAGTGCTAGTCCTAGCGGGATTTACAATGAGCAGTTCTTC. This codes for CSASPSGIYNEQFF. This chain uses TRBV20-1 with TRBJ2-1, with 9 nucleotides matching TRBD2. Germline loops: CDR1 DFQATT, CDR2 SNEGSKA (reference sequence). The junction had 4 bases not matched to a gene; V was cut back by 3 bases and J by 4 bases. The CDR3 spans 14 residues.

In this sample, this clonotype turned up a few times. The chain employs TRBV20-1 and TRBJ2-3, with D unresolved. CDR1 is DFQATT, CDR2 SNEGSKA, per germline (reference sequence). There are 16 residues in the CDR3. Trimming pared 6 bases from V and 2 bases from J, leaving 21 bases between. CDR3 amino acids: CSARRTVDPYTDTQYF. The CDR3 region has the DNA TGCAGTGCCAGAAGGACGGTCGACCCATACACAGATACGCAGTATTTT.

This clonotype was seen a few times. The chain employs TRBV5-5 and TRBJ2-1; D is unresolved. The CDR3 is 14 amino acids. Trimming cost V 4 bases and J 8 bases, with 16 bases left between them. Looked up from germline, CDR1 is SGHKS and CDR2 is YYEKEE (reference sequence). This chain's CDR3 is CASSNEQFTDEQFF. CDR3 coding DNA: TGTGCCAGCAGCAACGAACAGTTTACGGATGAGCAGTTCTTC.

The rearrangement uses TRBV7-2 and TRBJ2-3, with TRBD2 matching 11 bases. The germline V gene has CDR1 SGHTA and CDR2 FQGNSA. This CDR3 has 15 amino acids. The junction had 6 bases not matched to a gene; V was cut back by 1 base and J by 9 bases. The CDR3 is CASSLGVSGGGTQYF. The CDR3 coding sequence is TGTGCCAGCAGCTTAGGGGTTAGCGGGGGGGGAACGCAGTATTTT.

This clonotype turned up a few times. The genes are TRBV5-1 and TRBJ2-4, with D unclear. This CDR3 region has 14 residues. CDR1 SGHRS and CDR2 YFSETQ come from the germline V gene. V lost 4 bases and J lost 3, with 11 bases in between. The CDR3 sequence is CASSPTIGKNIQYF. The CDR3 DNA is TGCGCCAGCAGCCCTACTATAGGCAAAAACATTCAGTACTTC.

CDR3 bases: TGCAGCGTTGGCCAGGGCCAACTTCAAGAGACCCAGTACTTC. Protein sequence: CSVGQGQLQETQYF. The chain recombines TRBV29-1 with TRBJ2-5; tentative D call: TRBD1 (5 bases). Germline V lookup: CDR1 SQVTM, CDR2 ANQGSEA. The CDR3 is 14 residues long. V lost 4 bases and J 2 bases, leaving 14 bases between the germline ends.

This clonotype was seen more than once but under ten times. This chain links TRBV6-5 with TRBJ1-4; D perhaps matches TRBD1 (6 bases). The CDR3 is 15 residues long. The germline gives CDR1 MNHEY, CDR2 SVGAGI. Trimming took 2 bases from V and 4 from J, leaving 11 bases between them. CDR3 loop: CASSYRGQLNEKLFF. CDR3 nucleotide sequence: TGTGCCAGCAGTTACAGAGGACAGCTTAATGAAAAACTGTTTTTT.

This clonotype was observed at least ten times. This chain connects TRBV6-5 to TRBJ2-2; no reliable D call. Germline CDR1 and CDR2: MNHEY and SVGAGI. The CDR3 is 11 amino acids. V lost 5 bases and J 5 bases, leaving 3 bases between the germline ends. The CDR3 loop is CASSRTGELFF. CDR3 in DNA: TGTGCCAGCAGTCGGACCGGGGAGCTGTTTTTT.

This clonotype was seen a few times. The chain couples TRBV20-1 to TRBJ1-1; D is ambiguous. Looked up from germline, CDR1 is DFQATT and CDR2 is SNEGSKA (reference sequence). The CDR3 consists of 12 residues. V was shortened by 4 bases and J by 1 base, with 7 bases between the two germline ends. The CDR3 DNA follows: TGCAGTGCTAAGAACCAGAACACTGAAGCTTTCTTT. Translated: CSAKNQNTEAFF.

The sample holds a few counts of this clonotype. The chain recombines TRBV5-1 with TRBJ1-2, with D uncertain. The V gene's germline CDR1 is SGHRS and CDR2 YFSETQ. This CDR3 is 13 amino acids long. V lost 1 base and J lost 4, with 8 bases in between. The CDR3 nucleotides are TGCGCCAGCAGCTTGACTCCGGCCTATGGCTACACCTTC. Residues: CASSLTPAYGYTF.

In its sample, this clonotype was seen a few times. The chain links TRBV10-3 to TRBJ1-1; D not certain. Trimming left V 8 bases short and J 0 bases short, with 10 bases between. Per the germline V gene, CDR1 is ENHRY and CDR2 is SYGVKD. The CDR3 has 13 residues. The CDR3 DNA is TGTGCCATCGCGGGCGGAATGAACACTGAAGCTTTCTTT. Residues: CAIAGGMNTEAFF.

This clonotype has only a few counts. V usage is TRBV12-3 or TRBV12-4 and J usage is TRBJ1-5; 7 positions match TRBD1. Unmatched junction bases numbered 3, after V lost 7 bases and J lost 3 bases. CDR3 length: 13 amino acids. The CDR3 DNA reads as TGTGCCAGCACCGGGACAGCCAATCAGCCCCAGCATTTT. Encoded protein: CASTGTANQPQHF.

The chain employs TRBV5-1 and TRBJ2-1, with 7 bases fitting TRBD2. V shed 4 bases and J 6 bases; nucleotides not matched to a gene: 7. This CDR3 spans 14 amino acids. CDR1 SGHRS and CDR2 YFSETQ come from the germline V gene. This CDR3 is CASSASGRINEQFF. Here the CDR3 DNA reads TGCGCCAGCAGCGCTAGCGGCCGTATCAATGAGCAGTTCTTC.

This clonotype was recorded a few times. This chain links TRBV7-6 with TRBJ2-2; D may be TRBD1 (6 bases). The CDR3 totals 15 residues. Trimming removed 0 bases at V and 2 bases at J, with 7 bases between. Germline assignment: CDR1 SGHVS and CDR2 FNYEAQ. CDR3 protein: CASSLAGANTGELFF. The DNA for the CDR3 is TGTGCCAGCAGCTTAGCGGGGGCTAACACCGGGGAGCTGTTTTTT. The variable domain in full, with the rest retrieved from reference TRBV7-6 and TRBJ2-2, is GAGVSQSPRYKVTKRGQDVALRCDPISGHVSLYWYRQALGQGPEFLTYFNYEAQQDKSGLPNDRFSAERPEGSISTLTIQRTEQRDSAMYRCASSLAGANTGELFFGEGSRLTVL.

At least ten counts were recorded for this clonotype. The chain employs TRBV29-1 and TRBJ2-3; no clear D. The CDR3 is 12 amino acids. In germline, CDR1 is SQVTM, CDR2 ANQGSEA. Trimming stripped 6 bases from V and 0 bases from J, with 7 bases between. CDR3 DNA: TGCAGCGTAGATTCTAGCACAGATACGCAGTATTTT. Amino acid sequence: CSVDSSTDTQYF.

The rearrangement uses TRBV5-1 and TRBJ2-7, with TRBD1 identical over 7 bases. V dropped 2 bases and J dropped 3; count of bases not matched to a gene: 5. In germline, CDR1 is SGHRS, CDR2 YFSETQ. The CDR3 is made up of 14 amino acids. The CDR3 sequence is CASSFMDRHYEQYF. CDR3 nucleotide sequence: TGCGCCAGCAGCTTCATGGACAGGCACTACGAGCAGTACTTC.

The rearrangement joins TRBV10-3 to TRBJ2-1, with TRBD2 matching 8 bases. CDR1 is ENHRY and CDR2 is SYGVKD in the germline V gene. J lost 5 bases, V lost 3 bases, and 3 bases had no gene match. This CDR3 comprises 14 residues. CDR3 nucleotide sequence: TGTGCCATCAGTGAACTAGCGGTGGACAATGAGCAGTTCTTC. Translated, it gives CAISELAVDNEQFF.

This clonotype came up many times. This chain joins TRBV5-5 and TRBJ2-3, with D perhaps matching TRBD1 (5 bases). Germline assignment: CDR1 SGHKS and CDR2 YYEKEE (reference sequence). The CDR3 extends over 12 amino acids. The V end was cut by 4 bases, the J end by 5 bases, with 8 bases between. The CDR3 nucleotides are TGTGCCAGCAGCGCAGGGATAGATACGCAGTATTTT. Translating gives CASSAGIDTQYF.

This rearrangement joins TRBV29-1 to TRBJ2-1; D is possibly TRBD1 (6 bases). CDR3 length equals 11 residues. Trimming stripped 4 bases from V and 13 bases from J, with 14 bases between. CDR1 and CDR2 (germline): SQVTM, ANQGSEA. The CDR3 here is CSVAETGSQFF. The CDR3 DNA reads TGCAGCGTTGCGGAAACAGGGAGCCAGTTCTTC.

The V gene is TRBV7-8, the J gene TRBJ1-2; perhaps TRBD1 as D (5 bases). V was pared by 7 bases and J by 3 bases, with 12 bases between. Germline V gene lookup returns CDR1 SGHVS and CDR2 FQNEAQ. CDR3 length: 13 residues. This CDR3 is CASKKGLDYGYTF. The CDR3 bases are TGTGCCAGCAAAAAGGGGCTGGACTATGGCTACACCTTC.

The CDR3 bases are TGCAGCGTTGTTGACTACAGAGGAGCTTTCTTT. Its translation is CSVVDYRGAFF. The V call is TRBV29-1, the J call TRBJ1-1; no firm D call. V gave up 4 bases and J gave up 10 bases, with 13 bases separating them. CDR1 and CDR2 from the germline V gene are SQVTM and ANQGSEA. The CDR3 covers 11 residues.

The CDR3 loop is CASSSPGHPSYEQYF. As DNA, the CDR3 is TGTGCCAGCAGCAGCCCGGGACATCCCTCCTACGAGCAGTACTTC. The genes are TRBV21-1 and TRBJ2-7; the table's D call, TRBD1, has no DNA check behind it. TRBV21-1 is classified as a pseudogene. The CDR3 consists of 15 residues.